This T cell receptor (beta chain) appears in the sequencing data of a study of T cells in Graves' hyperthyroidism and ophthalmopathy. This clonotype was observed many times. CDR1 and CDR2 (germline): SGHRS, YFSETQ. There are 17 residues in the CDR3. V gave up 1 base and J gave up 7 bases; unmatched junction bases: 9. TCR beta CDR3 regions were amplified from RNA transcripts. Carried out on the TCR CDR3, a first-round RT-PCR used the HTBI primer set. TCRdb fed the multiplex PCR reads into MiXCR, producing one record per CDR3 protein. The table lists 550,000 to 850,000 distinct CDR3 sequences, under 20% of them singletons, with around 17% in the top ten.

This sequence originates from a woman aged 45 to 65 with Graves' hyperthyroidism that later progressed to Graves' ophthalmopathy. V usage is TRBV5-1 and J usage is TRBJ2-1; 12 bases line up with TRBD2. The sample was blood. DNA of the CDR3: TGCGCCAGCAGCTTGAGGTCTAGCGGGGGGGCAAGGAATGAGCAGTTCTTC. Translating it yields CASSLRSSGGARNEQFF.